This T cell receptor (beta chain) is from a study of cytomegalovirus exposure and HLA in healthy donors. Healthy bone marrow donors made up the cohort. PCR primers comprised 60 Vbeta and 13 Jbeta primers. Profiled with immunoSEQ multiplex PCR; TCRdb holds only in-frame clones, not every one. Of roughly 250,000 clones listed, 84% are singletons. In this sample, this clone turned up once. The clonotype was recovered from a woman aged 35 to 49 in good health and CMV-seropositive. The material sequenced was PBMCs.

The DNA of the CDR3 is TGTGCCAGCAGTTCGGGACAGGGGTTAACCTACGAGCAGTACTTC. Protein: CASSSGQGLTYEQYF. This chain uses TRBV28 with TRBJ2-7, with TRBD1 identical over 10 bases. The V and J ends lost 4 bases and 2 bases, in that order; junction bases with no gene match: 5. CDR3 length equals 15 residues. Germline values: CDR1 MDHEN, CDR2 SYDVKM.